Given below is one T cell receptor (beta chain) in context. This sample was taken from a study of control samples from healthy donors and cancer patients. V gave up 4 bases and J gave up 1 base, with 11 bases separating them. The CDR3 is 15 residues long. Germline V lookup: CDR1 MRHNA, CDR2 SNTAGT. Profiled with immunoSEQ multiplex PCR; TCRdb holds only in-frame clones, not every one. The table has about 97,000 clones, 92% seen once. Sequencing was carried out using blood. The chain couples TRBV6-4 to TRBJ1-5; tentative D call: TRBD1 (6 bases). This TCR was sampled from a woman between 18 and 29 years old in good health. CDR3 residues: CASSVVGGSNQPQHF. DNA for the CDR3: TGTGCCAGCAGTGTCGTAGGGGGGAGCAATCAGCCCCAGCATTTT.